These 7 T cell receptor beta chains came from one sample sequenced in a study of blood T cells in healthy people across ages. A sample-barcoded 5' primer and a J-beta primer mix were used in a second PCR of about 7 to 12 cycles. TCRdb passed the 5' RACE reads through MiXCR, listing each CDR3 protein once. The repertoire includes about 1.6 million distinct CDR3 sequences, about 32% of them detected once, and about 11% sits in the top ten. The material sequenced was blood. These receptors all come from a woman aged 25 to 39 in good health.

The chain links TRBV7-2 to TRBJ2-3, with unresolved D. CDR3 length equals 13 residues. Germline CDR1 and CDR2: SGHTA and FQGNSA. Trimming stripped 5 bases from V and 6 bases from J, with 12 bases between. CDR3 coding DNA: TGTGCCAGCAGCCCTCCCAAATTGGATACGCAGTATTTT. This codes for CASSPPKLDTQYF. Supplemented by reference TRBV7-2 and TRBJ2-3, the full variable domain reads GAGVSQSPSNKVTEKGKDVELRCDPISGHTALYWYRQSLGQGLEFLIYFQGNSAPDKSGLPSDRFSAERTGGSVSTLTIQRTQQEDSAVYLCASSPPKLDTQYFGPGTRLTVL.

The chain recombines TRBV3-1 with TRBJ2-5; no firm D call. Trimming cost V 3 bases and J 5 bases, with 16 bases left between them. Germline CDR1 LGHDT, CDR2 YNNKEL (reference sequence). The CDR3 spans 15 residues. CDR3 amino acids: CASSQPGSSIETQYF. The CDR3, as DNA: TGTGCCAGCAGCCAGCCCGGTAGTAGTATTGAGACCCAGTACTTC.

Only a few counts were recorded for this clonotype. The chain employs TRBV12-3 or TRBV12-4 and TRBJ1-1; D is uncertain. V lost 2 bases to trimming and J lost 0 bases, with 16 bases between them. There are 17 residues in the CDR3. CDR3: CASSLRRQALMNTEAFF. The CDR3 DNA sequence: TGTGCCAGCAGTTTACGGCGTCAGGCCCTCATGAACACTGAAGCTTTCTTT.

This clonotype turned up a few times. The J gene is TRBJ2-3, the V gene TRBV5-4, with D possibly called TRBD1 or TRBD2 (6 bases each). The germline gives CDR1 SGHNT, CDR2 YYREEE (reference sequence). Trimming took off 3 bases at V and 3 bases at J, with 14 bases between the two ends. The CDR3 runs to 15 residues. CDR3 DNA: TGTGCCAGCAGCTGGACTTTAGGGGGGACAGATACGCAGTATTTT. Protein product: CASSWTLGGTDTQYF.

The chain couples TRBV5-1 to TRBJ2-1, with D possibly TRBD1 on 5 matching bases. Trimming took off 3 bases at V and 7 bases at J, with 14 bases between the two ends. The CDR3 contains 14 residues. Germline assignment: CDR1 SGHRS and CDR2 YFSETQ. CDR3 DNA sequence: TGCGCCAGCAGCTGGGCCGCAGGGAAGAATGAGCAGTTCTTC. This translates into CASSWAAGKNEQFF. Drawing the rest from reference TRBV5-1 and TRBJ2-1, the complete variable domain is KAGVTQTPRYLIKTRGQQVTLSCSPISGHRSVSWYQQTPGQGLQFLFEYFSETQRNKGNFPGRFSGRQFSNSRSEMNVSTLELGDSALYLCASSWAAGKNEQFFGPGTRLTVL.

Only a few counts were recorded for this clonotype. CDR3 coding DNA: TGTGCCAGCAGTGCATTCCAGAATCAGCCCCAGCATTTT. Amino acids: CASSAFQNQPQHF. The V call is TRBV27, the J call TRBJ1-5; no clear D. Trimming stripped 5 bases from V and 4 bases from J, with 9 bases between. This CDR3 has 13 residues. Germline CDR1 reads MNHEY; CDR2 reads SMNVEV (reference sequence).

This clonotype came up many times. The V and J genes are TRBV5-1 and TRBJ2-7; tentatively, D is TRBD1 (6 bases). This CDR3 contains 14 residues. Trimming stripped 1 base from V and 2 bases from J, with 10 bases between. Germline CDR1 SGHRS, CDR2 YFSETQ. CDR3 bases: TGCGCCAGCAGCTTGAACAGGGAGACCTACGAGCAGTACTTC. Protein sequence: CASSLNRETYEQYF.